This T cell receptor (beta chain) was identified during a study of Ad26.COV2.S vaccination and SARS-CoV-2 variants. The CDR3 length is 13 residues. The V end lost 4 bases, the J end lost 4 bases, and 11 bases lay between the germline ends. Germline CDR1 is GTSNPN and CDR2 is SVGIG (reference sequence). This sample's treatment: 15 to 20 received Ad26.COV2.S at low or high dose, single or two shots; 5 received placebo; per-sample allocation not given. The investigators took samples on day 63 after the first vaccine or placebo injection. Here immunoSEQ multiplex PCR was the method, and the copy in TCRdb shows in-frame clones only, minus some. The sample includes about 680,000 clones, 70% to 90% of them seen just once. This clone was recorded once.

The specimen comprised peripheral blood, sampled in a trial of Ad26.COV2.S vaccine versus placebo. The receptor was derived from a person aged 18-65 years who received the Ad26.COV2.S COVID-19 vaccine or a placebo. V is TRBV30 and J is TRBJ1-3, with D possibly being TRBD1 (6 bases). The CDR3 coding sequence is TGTGCCTGGATCGGGGGCTTCGGAAACACCATATATTTT. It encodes CAWIGGFGNTIYF.